These T cell receptor beta chains were read from a single sample in a study of OX40 agonist ivuxolimab in advanced cancers. Sequenced by immunoSEQ multiplex PCR; TCRdb stores in-frame clones only, minus some. Of more than 45,000 clones in the sample, approximately 88% are singletons; the top ten hold 3% to 4%. The sequences come from CD4+ or CD8+ T cells sorted from blood, collected in a trial of the OX40 agonist ivuxolimab. These receptors all stem from an adult with an advanced solid tumor such as melanoma, head and neck, liver or kidney cancer. The CDR3 runs from the conserved cysteine through the conserved F or W. A D gene is named only where the DNA matches it firmly. Some rows mark clone size as missing; the rest say once, few, many or name a class of expanded clone.

CDR3: CASTNRGYEQFF; DNA: TGTGCCAGCACCAACAGAGGCTATGAGCAGTTCTTC; size: NA; V: TRBV6-1; J: TRBJ2-1; D: NA
CDR3: CASSLASGENSPLHF; DNA: TGTGCCAGCAGCTTAGCGTCAGGGGAAAATTCACCCCTCCACTTT; size: NA; V: TRBV11-2; J: TRBJ1-6; D: NA
CDR3: CASTVAGAENTEAFF; DNA: TGTGCCAGTACCGTGGCAGGGGCAGAGAACACTGAAGCTTTCTTT; size: NA; V: TRBV19; J: TRBJ1-1; D: NA
CDR3: CASSKTDLPMGNTIYF; DNA: TGTGCCAGCAGCAAGACAGACCTTCCTATGGGAAACACCATATATTTT; size: NA; V: TRBV9; J: TRBJ1-3; D: NA
CDR3: CASSPGIGQAQYF; DNA: TGTGCCAGCAGCCCAGGGATAGGGCAGGCCCAGTACTTC; size: NA; V: TRBV7-3; J: TRBJ2-5; D: NA
CDR3: CSALRETQYF; DNA: TGCAGTGCCCTGAGAGAGACCCAGTACTTC; size: NA; V: TRBV20-1; J: TRBJ2-5; D: NA
CDR3: CASSWGQGLNTEAFF; DNA: TGTGCCAGCTCGTGGGGACAGGGGCTGAACACTGAAGCTTTCTTT; size: NA; V: TRBV18; J: TRBJ1-1; D: TRBD1
CDR3: CAIGENEKLFF; DNA: TGTGCCATCGGGGAGAATGAAAAACTGTTTTTT; size: NA; V: TRBV7-9; J: TRBJ1-4; D: NA
CDR3: CASSMSGTYQNQPQHF; DNA: TGTGCCAGCAGCATGTCCGGGACGTACCAGAATCAGCCCCAGCATTTT; size: NA; V: TRBV7-9; J: TRBJ1-5; D: NA
CDR3: CASSIRQNTEAFF; DNA: TGTGCCAGTAGTATAAGACAGAACACTGAAGCTTTCTTT; size: few; V: TRBV19; J: TRBJ1-1; D: NA
CDR3: CATSRDKGRDRGSSYEQYF; DNA: TGTGCCACCAGCAGAGATAAAGGGAGAGACCGAGGGAGCTCCTACGAGCAGTACTTC; size: NA; V: TRBV15; J: TRBJ2-7; D: NA
CDR3: CASSPEGFSEAFF; DNA: TGTGCCAGTAGCCCCGAGGGGTTCTCTGAAGCTTTCTTT; size: few; V: TRBV19; J: TRBJ1-1; D: NA
CDR3: CASTINAGTQETQYF; DNA: TGTGCCAGCACAATAAACGCGGGTACCCAAGAGACCCAGTACTTC; size: NA; V: TRBV11-2; J: TRBJ2-5; D: NA
CDR3: CASSVDRGRQFF; DNA: TGTGCCAGCAGCGTAGACAGGGGGAGGCAGTTCTTC; size: NA; V: TRBV9; J: TRBJ2-1; D: TRBD1
CDR3: CASNLGQGTNTGELFF; DNA: TGTGCCAGCAACCTCGGACAGGGCACCAACACCGGGGAGCTGTTTTTT; size: NA; V: TRBV7-8; J: TRBJ2-2; D: TRBD1
CDR3: CASSGRSRDIDEQFF; DNA: TGTGCCAGCTCCGGGAGGAGCAGAGATATCGATGAGCAGTTCTTC; size: NA; V: TRBV18; J: TRBJ2-1; D: TRBD2
CDR3: CASREAIRQASDEQYF; DNA: TGTGCCAGCAGGGAAGCTATTCGACAGGCTAGCGACGAGCAGTACTTC; size: NA; V: TRBV6-4; J: TRBJ2-7; D: NA
CDR3: CASSLTWTPSTDTQYF; DNA: TGTGCCAGCAGTTTAACGTGGACACCAAGCACAGATACGCAGTATTTT; size: NA; V: TRBV7-3; J: TRBJ2-3; D: NA
CDR3: CASSILMNTGELFF; DNA: TGTGCCAGCAGTATACTTATGAACACCGGGGAGCTGTTTTTT; size: NA; V: TRBV6-1; J: TRBJ2-2; D: NA
CDR3: CASSESRTSGYNEQFF; DNA: TGCGCCAGCAGTGAGTCTCGGACTAGCGGATACAATGAGCAGTTCTTC; size: NA; V: TRBV10-1; J: TRBJ2-1; D: TRBD2
CDR3: CASTRRGGANYGYTF; DNA: TGTGCCAGTACCCGTCGTGGCGGTGCTAACTATGGCTACACCTTC; size: NA; V: TRBV19; J: TRBJ1-2; D: NA
CDR3: CATSRGETVDTQYF; DNA: TGTGCCACCAGCAGAGGGGAAACGGTAGATACGCAGTATTTT; size: NA; V: TRBV15; J: TRBJ2-3; D: NA
CDR3: CASSLWGQVSSGYTF; DNA: TGTGCCAGCAGCTTGTGGGGACAGGTATCTTCTGGCTACACCTTC; size: NA; V: TRBV5-6; J: TRBJ1-2; D: TRBD1
CDR3: CASSQMEVTEAFF; DNA: TGTGCCAGCAGCCAAATGGAGGTGACTGAAGCTTTCTTT; size: once; V: TRBV14; J: TRBJ1-1; D: NA
CDR3: CATSRDRGGETQYF; DNA: TGTGCCACCAGCAGAGATCGAGGTGGGGAGACCCAGTACTTC; size: NA; V: TRBV15; J: TRBJ2-5; D: NA
CDR3: CASSSPGLAGGSGEQYF; DNA: TGTGCCAGCAGTTCTCCGGGACTAGCGGGAGGCTCCGGCGAGCAGTACTTC; size: NA; V: TRBV28; J: TRBJ2-7; D: TRBD2
CDR3: CASSSLGIAGTYEQYF; DNA: TGTGCCAGCAGTTCCCTCGGGATAGCGGGGACTTACGAGCAGTACTTC; size: NA; V: TRBV6-5; J: TRBJ2-7; D: TRBD2
CDR3: CASSNSGPQETQYF; DNA: TGTGCCAGTAGTAATAGCGGGCCGCAAGAGACCCAGTACTTC; size: NA; V: TRBV19; J: TRBJ2-5; D: TRBD2
CDR3: CASTTPGQGNEKLFF; DNA: TGCGCCAGCACCACTCCGGGACAGGGTAATGAAAAACTGTTTTTT; size: NA; V: TRBV4-1; J: TRBJ1-4; D: TRBD1
CDR3: CAWTTDRDGPLHF; DNA: TGTGCCTGGACAACGGACAGAGACGGTCCCCTCCACTTT; size: few; V: TRBV30; J: TRBJ1-6; D: NA
CDR3: CASSHYRGLLMSEKLFF; DNA: TGTGCCAGCTCACACTACAGGGGCCTCTTAATGTCGGAAAAACTGTTTTTT; size: NA; V: TRBV18; J: TRBJ1-4; D: TRBD1
CDR3: CASSLVGGQYF; DNA: TGTGCCAGCAGCTTAGTGGGGGGGCAGTATTTT; size: NA; V: TRBV7-2; J: TRBJ2-3; D: NA
CDR3: CASSFSLVKQPQHF; DNA: TGTGCCAGCAGTTTCTCACTTGTTAAGCAGCCCCAGCATTTT; size: NA; V: TRBV28; J: TRBJ1-5; D: NA
CDR3: CASSFATGQGNSPLHF; DNA: TGTGCCAGCAGCTTTGCCACGGGACAGGGAAATTCACCCCTCCACTTT; size: NA; V: TRBV5-6; J: TRBJ1-6; D: TRBD1
CDR3: CASRPDRRGQYGYTF; DNA: TGTGCCAGCAGGCCAGACAGGAGGGGTCAATATGGCTACACCTTC; size: NA; V: TRBV6-6; J: TRBJ1-2; D: NA
CDR3: CASSLNSGGNTGELFF; DNA: TGCGCCAGCAGCTTGAATAGCGGAGGCAACACCGGGGAGCTGTTTTTT; size: once; V: TRBV5-1; J: TRBJ2-2; D: NA
CDR3: CASSLLPSGMYNEQFF; DNA: TGTGCCAGCAGCTTACTACCTAGCGGGATGTACAATGAGCAGTTCTTC; size: once; V: TRBV6-6; J: TRBJ2-1; D: TRBD2
CDR3: CASSVQDLGDIQYF; DNA: TGTGCCAGCAGCGTACAGGACCTAGGAGACATTCAGTACTTC; size: NA; V: TRBV9; J: TRBJ2-4; D: NA
CDR3: CASRGTSGSLNEQFF; DNA: TGTGCCAGCAGGGGGACTAGCGGGAGTTTGAATGAGCAGTTCTTC; size: NA; V: TRBV2; J: TRBJ2-1; D: TRBD2
CDR3: CASSLSQGYTEKLLF; DNA: TGTGCCAGCAGTTTATCTCAGGGGTATACTGAAAAACTGCTTTTT; size: NA; V: TRBV28; J: TRBJ1-4; D: NA
CDR3: CASSPDNLQPQHF; DNA: TGCGCCAGCAGCCCGGACAATTTGCAGCCCCAGCATTTT; size: NA; V: TRBV4-1; J: TRBJ1-5; D: NA